This TCR beta chain came from a study of spatial heterogeneity in lung cancer. On the study more broadly: A unique TCR and UMI combination showed up more than ten times in raw reads, on average.

Broader study findings: The estimate shows that only about 7% of tumor T cells were covered for alpha and approximately 13% for beta chains. Expanded alpha and beta TCR counts within tumors tracked tumor mutation counts.

This clonotype was recorded at least ten times. What it binds is unknown. Germline V lookup: CDR1 MNHNS, CDR2 SASEGT. The ends lost 4 bases at V and 7 bases at J; junction bases unmatched: 7. The CDR3 runs 15 residues. Time point noted: sample taken at primary tumor resection. Whole RNA obtained from tumor, nontumor lung or frozen PBMC underwent sequencing without sorting. Each TCR cDNA molecule carried a unique molecular identifier. From the 5' RACE reads, TCRdb called clonotypes with MiXCR, one entry per CDR3 protein. The data show 7,500 to 9,500 distinct CDR3 sequences, with roughly 6% seen just once and around 25% held by the top ten.

Sequenced here: lung tumor tissue, sampled at surgery. The TCR sequence derives from a female donor with early-stage non-small cell lung cancer. The chain is built from TRBV6-1 and TRBJ1-3; 10 positions agree with TRBD1. The CDR3 bases are TGTGCCAGCAGTGGGGGACAGGGGTTGAGGAACACCATATATTTT. It is translated as CASSGGQGLRNTIYF.